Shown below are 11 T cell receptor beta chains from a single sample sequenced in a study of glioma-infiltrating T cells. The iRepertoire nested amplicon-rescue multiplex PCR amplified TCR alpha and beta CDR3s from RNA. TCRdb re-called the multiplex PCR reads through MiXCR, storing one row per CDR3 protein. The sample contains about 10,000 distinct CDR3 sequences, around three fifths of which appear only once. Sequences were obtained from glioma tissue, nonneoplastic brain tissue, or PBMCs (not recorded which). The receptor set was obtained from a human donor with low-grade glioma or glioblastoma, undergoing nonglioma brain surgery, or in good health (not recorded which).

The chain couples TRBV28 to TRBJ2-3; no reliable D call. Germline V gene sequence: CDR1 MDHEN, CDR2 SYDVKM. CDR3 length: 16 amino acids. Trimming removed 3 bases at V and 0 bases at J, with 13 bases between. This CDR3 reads CASSLLWTRSTDTQYF. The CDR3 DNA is TGTGCCAGCAGTTTGCTCTGGACGAGGAGCACAGATACGCAGTATTTT.

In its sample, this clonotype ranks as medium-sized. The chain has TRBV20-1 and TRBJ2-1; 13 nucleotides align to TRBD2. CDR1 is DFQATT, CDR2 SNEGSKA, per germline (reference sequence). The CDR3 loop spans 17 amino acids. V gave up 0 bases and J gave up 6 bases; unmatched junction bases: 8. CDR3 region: CSARDIRTSGSPNEQFF. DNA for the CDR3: TGCAGTGCTAGAGATATCCGGACTAGCGGGAGTCCCAATGAGCAGTTCTTC.

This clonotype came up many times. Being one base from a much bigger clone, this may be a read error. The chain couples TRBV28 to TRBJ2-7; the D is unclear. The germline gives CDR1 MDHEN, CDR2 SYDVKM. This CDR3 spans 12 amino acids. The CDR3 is CASSPRSYDQYF. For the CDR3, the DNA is TGTGCCAGCAGTCCCCGTTCCTACGATCAGTACTTC. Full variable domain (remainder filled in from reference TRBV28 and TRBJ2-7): DVKVTQSSRYLVKRTGEKVFLECVQDMDHENMFWYRQDPGLGLRLIYFSYDVKMKEKGDIPEGYSVSREKKERFSLILESASTNQTSMYLCASSPRSYDQYFGPGTRLTVT.

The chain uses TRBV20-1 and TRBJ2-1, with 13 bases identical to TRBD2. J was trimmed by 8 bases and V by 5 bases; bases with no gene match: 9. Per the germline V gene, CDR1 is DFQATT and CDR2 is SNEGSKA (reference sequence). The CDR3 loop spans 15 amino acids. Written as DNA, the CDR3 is TGCAGTGCTTTCGGGACTAGCGGGGTGGCATATGAGCAGTTCTTC. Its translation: CSAFGTSGVAYEQFF.

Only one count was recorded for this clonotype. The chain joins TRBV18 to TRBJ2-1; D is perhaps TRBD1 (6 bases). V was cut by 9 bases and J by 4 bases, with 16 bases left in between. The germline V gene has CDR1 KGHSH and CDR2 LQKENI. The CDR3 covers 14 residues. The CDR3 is CARSWGPGYNEQFF. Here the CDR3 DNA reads TGTGCCAGGTCCTGGGGGCCAGGGTACAATGAGCAGTTCTTC.

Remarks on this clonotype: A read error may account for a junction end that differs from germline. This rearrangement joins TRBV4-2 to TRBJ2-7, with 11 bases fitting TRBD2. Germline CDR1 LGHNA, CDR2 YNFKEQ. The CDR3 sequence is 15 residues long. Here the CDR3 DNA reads TGTGCCAGCAGCCCACTAGCGGGAGACACCGGGGAGCTGTACTTC. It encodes CASSPLAGDTGELYF.

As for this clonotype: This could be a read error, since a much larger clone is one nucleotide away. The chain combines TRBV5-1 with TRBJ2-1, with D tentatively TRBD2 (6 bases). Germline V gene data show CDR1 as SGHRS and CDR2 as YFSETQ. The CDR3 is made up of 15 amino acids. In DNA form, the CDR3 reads TGCGCCAGCAGCTATAGCGGAAGCTCCTACAATCAGCAGTTCTTC. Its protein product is CASSYSGSSYNQQFF.

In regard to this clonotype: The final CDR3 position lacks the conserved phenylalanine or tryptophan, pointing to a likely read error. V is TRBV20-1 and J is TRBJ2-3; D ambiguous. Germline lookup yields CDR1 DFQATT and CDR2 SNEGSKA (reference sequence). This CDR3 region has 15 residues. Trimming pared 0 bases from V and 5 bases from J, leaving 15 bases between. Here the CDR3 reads CSAREITMEKDTQYL. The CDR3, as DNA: TGCAGTGCTAGAGAGATTACTATGGAAAAAGATACGCAGTATCTT.

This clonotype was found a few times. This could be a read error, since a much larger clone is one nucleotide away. Written as DNA, the CDR3 is TGTGCCAGCTCACCACCGGCAGGGCACGAAGAGACCAAGTACTTC. Its protein product is CASSPPAGHEETKYF. The V call is TRBV18, the J call TRBJ2-5; D may be TRBD1 (5 bases). CDR3 size: 15 residues. Germline V lookup: CDR1 KGHSH, CDR2 LQKENI.

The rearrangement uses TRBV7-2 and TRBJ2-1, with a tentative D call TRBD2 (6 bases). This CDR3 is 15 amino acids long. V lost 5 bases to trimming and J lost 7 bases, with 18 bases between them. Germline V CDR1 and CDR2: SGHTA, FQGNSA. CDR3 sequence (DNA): TGTGCCAGCAGCACCAGACCGGGAGCCTCTAATGAGCAGTTCTTC. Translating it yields CASSTRPGASNEQFF.

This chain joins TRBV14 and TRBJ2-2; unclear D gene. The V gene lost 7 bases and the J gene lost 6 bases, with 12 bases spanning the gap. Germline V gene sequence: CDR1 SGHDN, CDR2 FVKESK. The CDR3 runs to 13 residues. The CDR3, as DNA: TGTGCCAGCATTCCCGATCGGGCCGGGGAGCTGTTTTTT. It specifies CASIPDRAGELFF.